The 13 T cell receptor beta chains in this list originate from one sample, sequenced in a study of shared clonotypes between healthy human individuals. The data were produced by immunoSEQ multiplex PCR, yet TCRdb's version contains in-frame clones alone and is incomplete. The data show some 320,000 clones, about nine tenths seen once. Sequenced sample: memory CD8+ T cells sorted from blood. Subset denoted: CD45RO+ cells pooled with CCR7-negative TemRA cells. The receptors originated from a man between 18 and 29 years old in good health.

The chain combines TRBV6-1 with TRBJ2-3, with a possible D match to TRBD2 (6 bases). V lost 1 base and J 6 bases, leaving 17 bases between the germline ends. The CDR3 has 16 residues. CDR1 is MNHNS and CDR2 is SASEGT in the germline V gene. In DNA form, the CDR3 reads TGTGCCAGCAGTGAAGAGGGGAGCGGGTGGGTGGATACGCAGTATTTT. Its translation: CASSEEGSGWVDTQYF.

The chain joins TRBV25-1 to TRBJ1-1; TRBD1 aligns across 7 bases. The CDR3 is 16 residues long. CDR1 and CDR2 from the germline V gene are MGHDK and SYGVNS. V was pared by 4 bases and J by 1 base, with 9 bases of the junction left unmatched. CDR3 sequence reads: CASSAIHRDRNTEAFF. The CDR3, as DNA: TGTGCCAGCAGTGCGATACATCGGGACAGGAACACTGAAGCTTTCTTT. Using reference TRBV25-1 and TRBJ1-1 for the parts outside the CDR3, the full variable domain is EADIYQTPRYLVIGTGKKITLECSQTMGHDKMYWYQQDPGMELHLIHYSYGVNSTEKGDLSSESTVSRIRTEHFPLTLESARPSHTSQYLCASSAIHRDRNTEAFFGQGTRLTVV.

This chain uses TRBV7-8 with TRBJ2-1; 7 nucleotides match TRBD2. Germline V gene data show CDR1 as SGHVS and CDR2 as FQNEAQ. This CDR3 contains 16 residues. With 4 bases clipped from V and 2 bases from J, the junction kept 8 bases outside the gene matches. The CDR3 DNA is TGTGCCAGCAGCTGGCTGGGGGGGACGGCCTACAATGAGCAGTTCTTC. This gives the protein CASSWLGGTAYNEQFF.

In its sample, this clone was seen a few times. The V call is TRBV7-9, the J call TRBJ1-6; no reliable D call. Trimming pared 1 base from V and 10 bases from J, leaving 5 bases between. This CDR3 region has 12 residues. Per germline, CDR1 SEHNR and CDR2 FQNEAQ (reference sequence). The CDR3 loop reads CASSLDWSPLHF. Written as DNA, the CDR3 is TGTGCCAGCAGCTTAGATTGGTCACCCCTCCACTTT. The full variable domain, rest sourced from reference TRBV7-9 and TRBJ1-6, is DTGVSQNPRHKITKRGQNVTFRCDPISEHNRLYWYRQTLGQGPEFLTYFQNEAQLEKSRLLSDRFSAERPKGSFSTLEIQRTEQGDSAMYLCASSLDWSPLHFGNGTRLTVT.

The genes are TRBV6-5 and TRBJ1-3; 8 bases line up with TRBD1. CDR3 size: 15 residues. The trim removed 2 bases at V and 2 bases at J, leaving 2 bases unmatched. Germline V gene lookup returns CDR1 MNHEY and CDR2 SVGAGI. The CDR3 loop is CASSYRTGPGNTIYF. CDR3 coding DNA: TGTGCCAGCAGTTACCGGACAGGGCCTGGAAACACCATATATTTT.

V usage is TRBV27 and J usage is TRBJ2-7, with a weak D call TRBD1 (5 bases). The CDR3 runs to 17 residues. The V gene lost 2 bases and the J gene lost 2 bases, with 19 bases spanning the gap. CDR1 and CDR2 from the germline V gene are MNHEY and SMNVEV (reference sequence). CDR3 nucleotides: TGTGCCAGCAGTTTAGTGGCTACGGCAGGGCCAGCCTACGAGCAGTACTTC. It codes for CASSLVATAGPAYEQYF.

The V gene is TRBV19, the J gene TRBJ2-2; D is ambiguous. CDR1 and CDR2 (germline): LNHDA, SQIVND (reference sequence). The CDR3 contains 13 residues. Deletions cut 9 bases from V and 3 bases from J, with 11 bases between. The CDR3 is CASNSLYTGELFF. The CDR3 DNA sequence: TGTGCCAGCAATTCCCTCTACACCGGGGAGCTGTTTTTT.

The chain couples TRBV7-3 to TRBJ1-6; D remains ambiguous. The CDR3 runs to 13 residues. V was pared by 5 bases and J by 9 bases, with 11 bases between. Germline V gene lookup returns CDR1 SGHTA and CDR2 FQGTGA. CDR3 coding DNA: TGTGCCAGCAGCATGATACATGGTTCACCCCTCCACTTT. It codes for CASSMIHGSPLHF. The full variable domain, with the rest looked up from reference TRBV7-3 and TRBJ1-6, is GAGVSQTPSNKVTEKGKYVELRCDPISGHTALYWYRQSLGQGPEFLIYFQGTGAADDSGLPNDRFFAVRPEGSVSTLKIQRTERGDSAVYLCASSMIHGSPLHFGNGTRLTVT.

The count of this clone is one. The V call is TRBV7-9, the J call TRBJ2-7, with TRBD1 matching 7 bases. V lost 5 bases, J lost 0 bases, and 7 bases stayed unmatched. The germline V gene encodes CDR1 SEHNR and CDR2 FQNEAQ (reference sequence). The CDR3 covers 15 residues. CDR3 bases: TGTGCCAGCAGCCGCGACAGGGTCCCCTCCTACGAGCAGTACTTC. It yields the protein CASSRDRVPSYEQYF. Combining the CDR3 with reference TRBV7-9 and TRBJ2-7 gives the whole variable domain DTGVSQNPRHKITKRGQNVTFRCDPISEHNRLYWYRQTLGQGPEFLTYFQNEAQLEKSRLLSDRFSAERPKGSFSTLEIQRTEQGDSAMYLCASSRDRVPSYEQYFGPGTRLTVT.

The rearrangement joins TRBV5-1 to TRBJ1-1, with D uncertain. This CDR3 has 13 amino acids. Trimming pared 2 bases from V and 9 bases from J, leaving 14 bases between. Germline V lookup: CDR1 SGHRS, CDR2 YFSETQ. CDR3: CASSLSPSLQAFF. The DNA for the CDR3 is TGCGCCAGCAGCTTAAGTCCGAGTTTACAAGCTTTCTTT.

This rearrangement joins TRBV19 to TRBJ1-4; D uncertain. CDR1 LNHDA and CDR2 SQIVND come from the germline V gene (reference sequence). This CDR3 comprises 16 residues. V lost 4 bases and J lost 8, with 20 bases in between. The CDR3 bases are TGTGCCAGTAGTAAAAGCCGGGTCATTGGGAAGGAAAAACTGTTTTTT. Translating gives CASSKSRVIGKEKLFF.

The genes are TRBV6-6 and TRBJ2-5, with 11 positions matching TRBD2. CDR3 length: 13 amino acids. CDR1 and CDR2 from the germline V gene are MNHNY and SVGAGI (reference sequence). Trimming removed 8 bases from V and 3 bases from J; junction bases left unmatched: 2. This CDR3 is CASELAGEETQYF. In DNA, the CDR3 is TGTGCCAGCGAACTAGCGGGAGAAGAGACCCAGTACTTC.

The genes are TRBV14 and TRBJ2-5; TRBD2 might be the D (6 bases). This CDR3 spans 13 amino acids. V was clipped by 4 bases and J by 5 bases, with 11 bases between them. The germline gives CDR1 SGHDN, CDR2 FVKESK. CDR3 region: CASSPSGWETQYF. CDR3 bases: TGTGCCAGCAGCCCCAGCGGGTGGGAGACCCAGTACTTC.